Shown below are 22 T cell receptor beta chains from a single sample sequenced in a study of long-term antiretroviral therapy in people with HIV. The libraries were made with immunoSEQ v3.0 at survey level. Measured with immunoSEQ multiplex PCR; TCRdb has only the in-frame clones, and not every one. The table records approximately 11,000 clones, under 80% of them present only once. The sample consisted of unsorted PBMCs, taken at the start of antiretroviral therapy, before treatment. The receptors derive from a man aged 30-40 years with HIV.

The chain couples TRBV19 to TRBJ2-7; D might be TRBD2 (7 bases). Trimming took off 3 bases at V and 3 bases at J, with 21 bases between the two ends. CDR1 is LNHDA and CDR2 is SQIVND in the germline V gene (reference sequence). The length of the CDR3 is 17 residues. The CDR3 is CASSIDGGRSPLYEQYF. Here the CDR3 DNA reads TGTGCCAGTAGTATCGACGGGGGGCGGTCCCCTCTCTACGAGCAGTACTTC.

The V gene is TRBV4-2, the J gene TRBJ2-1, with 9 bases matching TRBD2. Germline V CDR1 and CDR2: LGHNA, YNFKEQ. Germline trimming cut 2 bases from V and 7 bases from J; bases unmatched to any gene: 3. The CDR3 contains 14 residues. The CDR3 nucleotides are TGTGCCAGCAGCCAAAGCGGGGGGTTGAATGAGCAGTTCTTC. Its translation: CASSQSGGLNEQFF.

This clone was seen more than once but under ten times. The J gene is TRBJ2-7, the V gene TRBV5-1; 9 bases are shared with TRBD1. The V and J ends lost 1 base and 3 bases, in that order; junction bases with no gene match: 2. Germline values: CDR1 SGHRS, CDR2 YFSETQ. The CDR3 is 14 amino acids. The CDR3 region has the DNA TGCGCCAGCAGCTTGACAGGGGGCCTCTACGAGCAGTACTTC. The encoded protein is CASSLTGGLYEQYF.

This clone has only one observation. The CDR3 protein is CASSQGRAGSSGANVLTF. The DNA of the CDR3 is TGCGCCAGCAGCCAAGGGAGGGCAGGGTCCTCTGGGGCCAACGTCCTGACTTTC. The chain couples TRBV4-3 to TRBJ2-6; perhaps TRBD2 as D (6 bases). The CDR3 length is 18 residues. Deletions cut 1 base from V and 0 bases from J, with 13 bases between. The germline gives CDR1 LGHNA, CDR2 YSLEER.

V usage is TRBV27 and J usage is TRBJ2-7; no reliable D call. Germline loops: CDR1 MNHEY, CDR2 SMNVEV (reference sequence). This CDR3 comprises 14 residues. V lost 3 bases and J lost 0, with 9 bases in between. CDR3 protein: CASSFSLVSYEQYF. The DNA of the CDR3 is TGTGCCAGCAGTTTTAGTCTAGTCTCCTACGAGCAGTACTTC.

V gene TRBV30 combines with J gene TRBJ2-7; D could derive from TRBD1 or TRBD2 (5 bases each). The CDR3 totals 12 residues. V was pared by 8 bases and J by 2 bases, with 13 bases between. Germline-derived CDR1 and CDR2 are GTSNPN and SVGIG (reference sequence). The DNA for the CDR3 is TGTGCCGGCCAGGGACGGACCTACGAGCAGTACTTC. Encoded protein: CAGQGRTYEQYF.

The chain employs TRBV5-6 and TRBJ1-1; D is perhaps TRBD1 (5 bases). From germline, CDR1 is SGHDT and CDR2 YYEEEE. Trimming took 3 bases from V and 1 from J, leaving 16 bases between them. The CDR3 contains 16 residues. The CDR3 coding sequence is TGTGCCAGCAGCTCAATGGGGCAGGGAGGGAACACTGAAGCTTTCTTT. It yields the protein CASSSMGQGGNTEAFF.

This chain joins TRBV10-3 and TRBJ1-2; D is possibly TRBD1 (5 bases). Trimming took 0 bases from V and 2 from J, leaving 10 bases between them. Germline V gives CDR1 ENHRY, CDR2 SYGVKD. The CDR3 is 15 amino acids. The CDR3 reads CAISESFQGNYGYTF. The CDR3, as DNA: TGTGCCATCAGTGAGTCGTTTCAGGGAAACTATGGCTACACCTTC.

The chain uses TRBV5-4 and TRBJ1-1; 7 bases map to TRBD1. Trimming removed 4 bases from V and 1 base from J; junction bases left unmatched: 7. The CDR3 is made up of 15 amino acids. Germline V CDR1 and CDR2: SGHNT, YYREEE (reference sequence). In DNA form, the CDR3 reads TGTGCCAGCAGCCGGGGACAGCTATCGAACACTGAAGCTTTCTTT. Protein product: CASSRGQLSNTEAFF.

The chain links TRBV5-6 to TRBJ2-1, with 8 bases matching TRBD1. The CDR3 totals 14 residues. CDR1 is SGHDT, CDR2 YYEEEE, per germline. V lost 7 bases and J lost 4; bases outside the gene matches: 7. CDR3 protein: CASFDRGLYNEQFF. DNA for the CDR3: TGTGCCAGCTTCGACAGGGGACTGTACAATGAGCAGTTCTTC.

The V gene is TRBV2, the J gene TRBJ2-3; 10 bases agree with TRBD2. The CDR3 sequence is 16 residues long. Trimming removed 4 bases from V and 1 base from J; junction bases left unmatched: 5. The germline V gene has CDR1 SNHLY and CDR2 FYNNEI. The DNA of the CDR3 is TGTGCCAGCAGTGCGCGCCTAGCGGGGGGCACAGATACGCAGTATTTT. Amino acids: CASSARLAGGTDTQYF.

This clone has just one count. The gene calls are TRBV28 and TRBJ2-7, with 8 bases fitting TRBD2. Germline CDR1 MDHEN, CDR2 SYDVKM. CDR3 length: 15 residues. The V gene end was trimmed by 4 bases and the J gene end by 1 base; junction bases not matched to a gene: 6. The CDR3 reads CASSSLGLASYEQYF. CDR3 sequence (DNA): TGTGCCAGCAGTTCCCTCGGACTAGCTTCCTACGAGCAGTACTTC.

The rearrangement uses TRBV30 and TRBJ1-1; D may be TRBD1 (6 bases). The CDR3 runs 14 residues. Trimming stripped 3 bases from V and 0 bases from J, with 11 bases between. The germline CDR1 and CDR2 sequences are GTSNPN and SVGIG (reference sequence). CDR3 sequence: CAWSGDRMNTEAFF. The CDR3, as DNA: TGTGCCTGGAGCGGTGACAGGATGAACACTGAAGCTTTCTTT. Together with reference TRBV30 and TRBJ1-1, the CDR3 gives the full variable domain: SQTIHQWPATLVQPVGSPLSLECTVEGTSNPNLYWYRQAAGRGLQLLFYSVGIGQISSEVPQNLSASRPQDRQFILSSKKLLLSDSGFYLCAWSGDRMNTEAFFGQGTRLTVV.

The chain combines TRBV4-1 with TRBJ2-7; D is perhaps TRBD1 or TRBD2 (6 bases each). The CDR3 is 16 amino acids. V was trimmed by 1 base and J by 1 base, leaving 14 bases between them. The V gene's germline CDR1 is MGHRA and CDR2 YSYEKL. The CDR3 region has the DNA TGCGCCAGCAGCCAAGCTTTGGAGGGGGTATCCTACGAGCAGTACTTC. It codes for CASSQALEGVSYEQYF.

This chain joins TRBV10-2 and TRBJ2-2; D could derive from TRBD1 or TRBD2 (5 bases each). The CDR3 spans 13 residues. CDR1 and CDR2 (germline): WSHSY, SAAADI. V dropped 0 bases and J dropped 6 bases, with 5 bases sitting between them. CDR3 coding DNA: TGCGCCAGCAGTGAGTCGGGGGCCGGGGAGCTGTTTTTT. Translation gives CASSESGAGELFF.

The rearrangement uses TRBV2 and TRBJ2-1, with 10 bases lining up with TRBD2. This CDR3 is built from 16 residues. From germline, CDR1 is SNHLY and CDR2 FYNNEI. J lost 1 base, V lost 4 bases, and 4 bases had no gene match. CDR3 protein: CASSGLAGESYNEQFF. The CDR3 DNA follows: TGTGCCAGCAGTGGTCTAGCGGGGGAATCCTACAATGAGCAGTTCTTC.

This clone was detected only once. CDR3 sequence: CASRILAGGLFGQYF. The CDR3 DNA is TGTGCCAGCAGGATTCTAGCGGGGGGACTCTTTGGGCAGTATTTT. The chain carries TRBV2 and TRBJ2-3; 11 bases align to TRBD2. Germline V gene data show CDR1 as SNHLY and CDR2 as FYNNEI. Trimming at V came to 6 bases and at J to 11 bases, leaving 13 bases not matched to a gene. CDR3 size: 15 residues.

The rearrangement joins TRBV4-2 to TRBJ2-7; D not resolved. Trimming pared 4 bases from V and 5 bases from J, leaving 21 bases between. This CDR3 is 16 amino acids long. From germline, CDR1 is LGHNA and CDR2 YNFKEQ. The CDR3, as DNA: TGTGCCAGCAGCCGTGAGAGATCTAGTAGGTACGACGAGCAGTACTTC. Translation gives CASSRERSSRYDEQYF.

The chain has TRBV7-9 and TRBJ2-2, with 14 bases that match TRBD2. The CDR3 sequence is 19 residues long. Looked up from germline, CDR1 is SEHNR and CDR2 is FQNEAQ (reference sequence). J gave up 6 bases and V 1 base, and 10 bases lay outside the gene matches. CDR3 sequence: CASSLGSGTSGSRAGELFF. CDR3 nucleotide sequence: TGTGCCAGCAGCTTAGGCTCCGGGACTAGCGGGAGTAGGGCCGGGGAGCTGTTTTTT.

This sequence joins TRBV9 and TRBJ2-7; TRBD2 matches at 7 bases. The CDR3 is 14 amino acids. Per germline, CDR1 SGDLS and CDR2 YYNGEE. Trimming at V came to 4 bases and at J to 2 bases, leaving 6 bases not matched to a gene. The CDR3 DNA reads TGTGCCAGCAGCCCCTGGGGGGGGACCTACGAGCAGTACTTC. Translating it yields CASSPWGGTYEQYF.

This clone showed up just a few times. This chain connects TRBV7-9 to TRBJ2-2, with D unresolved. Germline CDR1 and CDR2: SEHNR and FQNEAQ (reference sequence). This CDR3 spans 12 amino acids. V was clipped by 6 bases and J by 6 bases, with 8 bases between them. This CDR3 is CASRDGAGELFF. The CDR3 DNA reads TGTGCCAGCAGAGACGGCGCCGGGGAGCTGTTTTTT.

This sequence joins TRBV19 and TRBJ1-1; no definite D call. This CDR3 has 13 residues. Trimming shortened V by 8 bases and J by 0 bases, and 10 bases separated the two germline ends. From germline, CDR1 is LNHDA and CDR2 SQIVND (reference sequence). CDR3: CASHNTVNTEAFF. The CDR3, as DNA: TGTGCCAGTCACAATACGGTGAACACTGAAGCTTTCTTT.